This is a list of T cell receptor beta chains from one sample in a study of spatial heterogeneity in lung cancer. TCRdb re-derived calls from the 5' RACE reads in MiXCR, one entry per CDR3 protein. This table holds about 36,000 distinct CDR3 sequences, just over 7.5% found once. The material was PBMCs, obtained at follow-up. These receptors came from a male donor with early-stage non-small cell lung cancer. CDR3s include the opening cysteine and the closing phenylalanine or tryptophan. The D gene is left open where the match is weak. Each size is once, few or many counts, or a class when the clone is expanded.

D gene,J gene,V gene,clone size,CDR3 protein,CDR3 DNA
TRBD1,TRBJ1-5,TRBV10-3,many,CAISTGQNQPQHF,TGTGCCATCAGTACGGGACAGAATCAGCCCCAGCATTTT
.,TRBJ2-3,TRBV11-1,many,CASSLYEGGRDTQYF,TGTGCCAGCAGCTTATACGAAGGGGGACGAGATACGCAGTATTTT
.,TRBJ1-2,TRBV7-8,many,CASSLGPVGGRGYTF,TGTGCCAGCAGCTTAGGGCCGGTCGGAGGGAGAGGCTACACCTTC
.,TRBJ1-2,TRBV5-1,few,CASSLEAAFYGYTF,TGCGCCAGCAGCTTGGAGGCAGCTTTCTATGGCTACACCTTC
.,TRBJ2-3,TRBV7-2,many,CASSPQGTTTDTQYF,TGTGCCAGCAGTCCCCAGGGAACTACTACAGATACGCAGTATTTT
.,TRBJ2-3,TRBV6-5,many,CASRLLQADGTDTQYF,TGTGCCAGCAGACTACTGCAAGCGGACGGGACAGATACGCAGTATTTT
TRBD1,TRBJ1-4,TRBV7-9,many,CASSPLGDRVNEKLFF,TGTGCCAGCAGCCCCCTGGGGGACAGGGTTAATGAAAAACTGTTTTTT
.,TRBJ1-5,TRBV6-5,many,CATRMESHQPQHF,TGTGCCACCCGTATGGAGTCACATCAGCCCCAGCATTTT
.,TRBJ2-7,TRBV2,many,CASSPSSSSYEQYF,TGTGCCAGCAGTCCGTCTTCGAGCTCCTACGAGCAGTACTTC
.,TRBJ2-5,TRBV12-5,many,CASGLVNQETQYF,TGTGCTAGTGGTTTAGTTAATCAAGAGACCCAGTACTTC
TRBD1,TRBJ1-2,TRBV20-1,many,CSAREVRGNYGYTF,TGCAGTGCTAGAGAAGTCAGGGGGAACTATGGCTACACCTTC
.,TRBJ2-3,TRBV2,many,CANGREGTDTQYF,TGTGCCAACGGCCGGGAAGGCACAGATACGCAGTATTTT
TRBD2,TRBJ2-2,TRBV2,few,CASTAGTSGGELFF,TGTGCCAGCACGGCCGGGACTAGCGGTGGGGAGCTGTTTTTT
.,TRBJ1-2,TRBV3-1,many,CASSQGGAGRGYTF,TGTGCCAGCAGCCAAGGAGGGGCAGGTCGTGGCTACACCTTC
.,TRBJ2-2,TRBV12-3/TRBV12-4,many,CASSLSGPGELFF,TGTGCCAGCAGTTTATCGGGACCCGGGGAGCTGTTTTTT
.,TRBJ1-1,TRBV30,many,CAWSGQLVNTEAFF,TGTGCCTGGAGTGGACAGTTAGTTAACACTGAAGCTTTCTTT
.,TRBJ2-2,TRBV6-4,many,CASSPEGNTGELFF,TGTGCCAGCAGTCCCGAGGGTAACACCGGGGAGCTGTTTTTT
.,TRBJ2-2,TRBV7-3,many,CASSPQRSPPGSCFF,.
.,TRBJ2-1,TRBV7-3,many,CASSSLGPNEQFF,TGTGCCAGCAGCTCTTTGGGGCCTAATGAGCAGTTCTTC
TRBD1,TRBJ1-1,TRBV11-2,many,CASSSLSRQGAETEAFF,TGTGCCAGCAGCTCTCTCTCTCGGCAGGGGGCAGAGACTGAAGCTTTCTTT
TRBD2,TRBJ2-3,TRBV19,few,CASRLAGDTQYF,TGTGCCAGCAGACTAGCGGGGGATACGCAGTATTTT
.,TRBJ1-5,TRBV19,many,CASSIRTDEWEPQHF,TGTGCCAGTAGTATAAGGACCGATGAGTGGGAGCCCCAGCATTTT
.,TRBJ1-2,TRBV4-2,many,CASSQDPNMGAGYGYTF,TGTGCCAGCAGCCAAGACCCAAATATGGGGGCCGGCTATGGCTACACCTTC
TRBD1,TRBJ1-4,TRBV7-9,few,CASSTGGAANKKLFF,TGTGCCAGCAGCACAGGGGGGGCGGCTAATAAAAAACTGTTTTTT
TRBD1,TRBJ1-2,TRBV29-1,few,CSVPGQGGYTF,TGCAGCGTTCCGGGACAGGGTGGCTACACCTTC